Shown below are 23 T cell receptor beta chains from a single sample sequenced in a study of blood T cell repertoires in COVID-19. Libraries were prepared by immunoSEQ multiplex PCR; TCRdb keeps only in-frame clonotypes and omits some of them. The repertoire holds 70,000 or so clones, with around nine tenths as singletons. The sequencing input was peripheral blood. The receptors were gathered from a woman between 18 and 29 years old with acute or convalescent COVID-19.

CDR3: CASSAVRGASLHF. The CDR3 nucleotides are TGTGCCAGCAGCGCCGTTCGGGGGGCTTCCCTCCACTTT. The rearrangement links TRBV6-5 to TRBJ1-6, with D possibly being TRBD1 (6 bases). There are 13 residues in the CDR3. CDR1 and CDR2 from the germline V gene are MNHEY and SVGAGI. V was trimmed by 6 bases and J by 14 bases, leaving 17 bases between them.

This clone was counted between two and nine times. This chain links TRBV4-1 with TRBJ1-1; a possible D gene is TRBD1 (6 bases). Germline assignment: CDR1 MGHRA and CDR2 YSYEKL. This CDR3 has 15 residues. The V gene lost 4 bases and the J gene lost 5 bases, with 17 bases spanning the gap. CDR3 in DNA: TGCGCCAGCAGCCTCGGCAGGGGATTGGGAACTGAAGCTTTCTTT. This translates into CASSLGRGLGTEAFF.

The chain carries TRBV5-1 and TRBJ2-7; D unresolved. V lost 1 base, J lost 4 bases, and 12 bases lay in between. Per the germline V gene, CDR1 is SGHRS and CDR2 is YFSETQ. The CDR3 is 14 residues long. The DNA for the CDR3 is TGCGCCAGCAGCTTGTCTGGTCGTGCGTACGAGCAGTACTTC. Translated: CASSLSGRAYEQYF.

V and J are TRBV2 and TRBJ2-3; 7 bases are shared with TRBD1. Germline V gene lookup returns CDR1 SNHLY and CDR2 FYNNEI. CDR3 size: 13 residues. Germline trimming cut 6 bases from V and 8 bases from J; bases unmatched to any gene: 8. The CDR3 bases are TGTGCCAGCAGCGACACAGGGGTTAGTACGCAGTATTTT. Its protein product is CASSDTGVSTQYF.

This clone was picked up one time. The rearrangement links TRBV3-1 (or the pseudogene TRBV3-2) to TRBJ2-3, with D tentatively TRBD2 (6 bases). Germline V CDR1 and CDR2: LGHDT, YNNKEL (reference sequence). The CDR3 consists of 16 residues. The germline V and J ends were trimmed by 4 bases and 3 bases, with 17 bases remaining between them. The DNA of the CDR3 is TGTGCCAGCAGCCCTTATAGGGCGGGAATGACAGATACGCAGTATTTT. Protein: CASSPYRAGMTDTQYF.

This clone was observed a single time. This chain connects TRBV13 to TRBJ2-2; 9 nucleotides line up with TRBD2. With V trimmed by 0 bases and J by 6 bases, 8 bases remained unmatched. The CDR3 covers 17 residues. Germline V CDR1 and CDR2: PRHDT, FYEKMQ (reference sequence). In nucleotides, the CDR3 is TGTGCCAGCAGCTTAGGCCTCCAGCGGGGGGCCCCCGGGGAGCTGTTTTTT. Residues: CASSLGLQRGAPGELFF.

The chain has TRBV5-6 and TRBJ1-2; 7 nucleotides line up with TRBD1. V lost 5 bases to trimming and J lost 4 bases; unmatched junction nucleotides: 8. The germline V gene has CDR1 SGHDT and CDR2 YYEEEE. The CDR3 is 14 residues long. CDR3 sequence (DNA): TGTGCCAGCAGACAGAGACAGGGTCCCTATGGCTACACCTTC. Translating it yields CASRQRQGPYGYTF.

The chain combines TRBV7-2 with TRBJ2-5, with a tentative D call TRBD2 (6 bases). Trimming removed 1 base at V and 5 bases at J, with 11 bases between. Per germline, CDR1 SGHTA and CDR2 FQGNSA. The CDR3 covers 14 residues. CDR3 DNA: TGTGCCAGCAGCTTAGGACTAGATCCGGAGACCCAGTACTTC. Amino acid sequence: CASSLGLDPETQYF.

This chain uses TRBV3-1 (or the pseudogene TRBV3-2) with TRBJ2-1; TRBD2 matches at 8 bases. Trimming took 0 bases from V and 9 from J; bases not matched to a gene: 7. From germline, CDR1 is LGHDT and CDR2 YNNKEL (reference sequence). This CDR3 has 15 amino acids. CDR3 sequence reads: CASSQDLREGGEQFF. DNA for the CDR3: TGTGCCAGCAGCCAAGATTTACGGGAGGGCGGTGAGCAGTTCTTC.

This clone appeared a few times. The CDR3 nucleotides are TGCGCCAGCAGCTTGGCGGGAAATCGTGATTCACCCCTCCACTTT. Translation gives CASSLAGNRDSPLHF. The chain is built from TRBV5-1 and TRBJ1-6; D gene unclear. V shed 0 bases and J shed 8 bases, with 12 bases lying between them. CDR1 and CDR2 (germline): SGHRS, YFSETQ. The CDR3 is 15 amino acids.

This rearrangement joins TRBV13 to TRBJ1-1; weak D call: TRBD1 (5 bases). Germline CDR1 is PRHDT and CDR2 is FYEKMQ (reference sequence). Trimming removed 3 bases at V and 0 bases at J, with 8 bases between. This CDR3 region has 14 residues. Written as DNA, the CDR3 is TGTGCCAGCAGCTTTAGACAGTTGAACACTGAAGCTTTCTTT. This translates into CASSFRQLNTEAFF.

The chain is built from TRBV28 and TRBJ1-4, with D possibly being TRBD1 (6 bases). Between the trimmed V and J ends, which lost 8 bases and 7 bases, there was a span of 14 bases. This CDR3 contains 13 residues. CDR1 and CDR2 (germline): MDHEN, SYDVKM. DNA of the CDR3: TGTGCCAGCGGTACAGGGAGCGGTGAAAAACTGTTTTTT. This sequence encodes CASGTGSGEKLFF.

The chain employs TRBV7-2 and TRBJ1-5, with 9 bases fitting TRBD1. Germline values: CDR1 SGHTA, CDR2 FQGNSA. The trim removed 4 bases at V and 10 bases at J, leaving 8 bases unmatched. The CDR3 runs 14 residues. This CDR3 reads CASSSKGQGLPQHF. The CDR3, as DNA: TGTGCCAGCAGCTCCAAGGGACAGGGACTCCCCCAGCATTTT.

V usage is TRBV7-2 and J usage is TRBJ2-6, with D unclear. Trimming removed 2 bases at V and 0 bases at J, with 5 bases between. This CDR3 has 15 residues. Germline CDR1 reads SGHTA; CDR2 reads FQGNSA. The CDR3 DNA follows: TGTGCCAGCAGCTTACACGGCTCTGGGGCCAACGTCCTGACTTTC. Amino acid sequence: CASSLHGSGANVLTF.

The CDR3 sequence is CSASRNTQGIEYNEQFF. As DNA, the CDR3 is TGCAGTGCTAGTCGCAACACCCAGGGGATAGAGTACAATGAGCAGTTCTTC. The chain couples TRBV20-1 to TRBJ2-1; a weak D match, TRBD1 (6 bases). V was pared by 3 bases and J by 4 bases, with 22 bases between. CDR1 is DFQATT, CDR2 SNEGSKA, per germline (reference sequence). The CDR3 extends over 17 amino acids.

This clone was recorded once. CDR3 sequence (DNA): TGTGCCACCGGGGGGGACTTCACAGATACGCAGTATTTT. It yields the protein CATGGDFTDTQYF. This chain connects TRBV25-1 to TRBJ2-3, with 8 bases aligning to TRBD2. Trimming cost V 10 bases and J 2 bases; bases outside gene matches: 5. Germline CDR1 is MGHDK and CDR2 is SYGVNS. There are 13 residues in the CDR3.

The DNA for the CDR3 is TGTGCCAGCAGGAGGGGGAAGGACGAAAAACTGTTTTTT. Protein product: CASRRGKDEKLFF. The V and J genes are TRBV25-1 and TRBJ1-4; D possibly corresponds to TRBD1 (6 bases). V was cut by 6 bases and J by 8 bases, with 13 bases left in between. Germline V gene lookup returns CDR1 MGHDK and CDR2 SYGVNS. There are 13 residues in the CDR3.

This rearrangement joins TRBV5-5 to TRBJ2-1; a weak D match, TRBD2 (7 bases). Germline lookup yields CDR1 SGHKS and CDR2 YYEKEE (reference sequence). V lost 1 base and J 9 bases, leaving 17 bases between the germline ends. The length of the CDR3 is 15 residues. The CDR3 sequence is CASSLTGTTGGEQFF. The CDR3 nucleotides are TGTGCCAGCAGCTTGACAGGGACTACCGGAGGTGAGCAGTTCTTC.

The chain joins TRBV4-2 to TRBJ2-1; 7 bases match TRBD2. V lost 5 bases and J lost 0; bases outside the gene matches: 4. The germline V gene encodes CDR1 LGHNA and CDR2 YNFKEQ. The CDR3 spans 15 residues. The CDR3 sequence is CASSLIAGSYNEQFF. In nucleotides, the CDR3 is TGTGCCAGCAGCTTAATAGCGGGCTCCTACAATGAGCAGTTCTTC.

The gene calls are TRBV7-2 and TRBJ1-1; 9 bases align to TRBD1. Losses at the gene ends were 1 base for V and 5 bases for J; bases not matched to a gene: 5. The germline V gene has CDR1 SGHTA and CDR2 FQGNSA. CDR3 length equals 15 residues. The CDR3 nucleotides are TGTGCCAGCAGCTTAGTAACAGGGGGCGGGACTGAAGCTTTCTTT. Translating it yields CASSLVTGGGTEAFF.

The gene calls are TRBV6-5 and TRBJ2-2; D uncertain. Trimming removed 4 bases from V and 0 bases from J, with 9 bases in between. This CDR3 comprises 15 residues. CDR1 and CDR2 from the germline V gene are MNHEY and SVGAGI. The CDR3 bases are TGTGCCAGCAGTTTCAGACAAACGAACACCGGGGAGCTGTTTTTT. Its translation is CASSFRQTNTGELFF.

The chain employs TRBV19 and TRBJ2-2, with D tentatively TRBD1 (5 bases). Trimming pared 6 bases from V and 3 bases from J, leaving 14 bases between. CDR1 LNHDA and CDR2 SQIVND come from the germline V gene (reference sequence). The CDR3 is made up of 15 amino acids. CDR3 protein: CASSLRAPDTGELFF. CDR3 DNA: TGTGCCAGTAGCCTCAGGGCACCCGACACCGGGGAGCTGTTTTTT. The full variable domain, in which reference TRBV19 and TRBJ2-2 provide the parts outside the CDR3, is DGGITQSPKYLFRKEGQNVTLSCEQNLNHDAMYWYRQDPGQGLRLIYYSQIVNDFQKGDIAEGYSVSREKKESFPLTVTSAQKNPTAFYLCASSLRAPDTGELFFGEGSRLTVL.

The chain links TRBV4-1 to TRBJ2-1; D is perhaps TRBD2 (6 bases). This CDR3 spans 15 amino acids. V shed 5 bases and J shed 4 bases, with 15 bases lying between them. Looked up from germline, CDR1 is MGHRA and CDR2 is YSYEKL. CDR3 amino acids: CASSYSGLQYNEQFF. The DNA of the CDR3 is TGCGCCAGCAGCTATAGCGGACTACAGTACAATGAGCAGTTCTTC.